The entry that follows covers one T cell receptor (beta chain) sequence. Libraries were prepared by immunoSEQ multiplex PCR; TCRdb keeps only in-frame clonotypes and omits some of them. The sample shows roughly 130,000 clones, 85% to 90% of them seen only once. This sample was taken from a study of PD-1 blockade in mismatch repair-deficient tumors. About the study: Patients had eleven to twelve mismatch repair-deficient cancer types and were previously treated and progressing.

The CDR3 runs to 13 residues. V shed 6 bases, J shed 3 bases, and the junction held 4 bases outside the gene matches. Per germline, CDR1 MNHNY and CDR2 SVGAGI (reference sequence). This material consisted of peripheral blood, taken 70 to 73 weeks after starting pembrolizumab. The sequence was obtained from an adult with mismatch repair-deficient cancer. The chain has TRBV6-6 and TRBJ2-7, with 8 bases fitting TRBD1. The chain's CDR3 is CASRPTGVYEQYF. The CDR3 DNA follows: TGTGCCAGCAGGCCGACAGGGGTCTACGAGCAGTACTTC.